This entry lists 15 T cell receptor beta chains sequenced from one sample in a study of vaccination effects on CD4 cells after COVID-19. The antigens these receptors bind are not known. Here immunoSEQ multiplex PCR was the method, and the copy in TCRdb shows in-frame clones only, minus some. The sample yields 70,000 to 85,000 clones, approximately 71% seen once. Researchers isolated CD4+ T cells once roughly ten days of culture had elapsed. The sequencing here drew on CD4+ T cells from PBMCs cultured without peptide, taken before COVID-19 vaccination. These receptors originate from a human donor who received a COVID-19 vaccine.

The chain couples TRBV9 to TRBJ2-5; 9 bases map to TRBD1. Per the germline V gene, CDR1 is SGDLS and CDR2 is YYNGEE. This CDR3 region has 15 residues. The V and J ends lost 3 bases and 5 bases, in that order; junction bases with no gene match: 8. CDR3 residues: CASSARDRVAETQYF. The CDR3 coding sequence is TGTGCCAGCAGCGCCCGGGACAGGGTAGCCGAGACCCAGTACTTC.

This clone was recorded a few times. The rearrangement joins TRBV7-3 to TRBJ2-1; no firm D call. V was cut by 5 bases and J by 3 bases, with 17 bases left in between. CDR1 is SGHTA and CDR2 is FQGTGA in the germline V gene. The CDR3 loop spans 16 amino acids. The CDR3 loop is CASSPLKGSLYNEQFF. As DNA, the CDR3 is TGTGCCAGCAGCCCCCTCAAGGGCAGCCTCTACAATGAGCAGTTCTTC.

The chain combines TRBV21-1 with TRBJ2-7; no check of the table's D call, TRBD1, against the DNA was made. TRBV21-1 is recorded as a pseudogene. This CDR3 has 13 residues. CDR3 in DNA: TGTGCCAGCGGGAGGGACAGGTCCTACGAGCAGTACGTC. Translation gives CASGRDRSYEQYV.

V gene TRBV2 combines with J gene TRBJ1-2, with D maybe TRBD1 (6 bases). The CDR3 runs 16 residues. Between the trimmed V and J ends, which lost 6 bases and 6 bases, there was a span of 23 bases. Germline CDR1 is SNHLY and CDR2 is FYNNEI. This CDR3 is CASRSVPEQGADGYTF. CDR3 bases: TGTGCCAGCAGATCGGTCCCGGAACAGGGAGCGGATGGCTACACCTTC.

The chain has TRBV5-1 and TRBJ2-7; 10 bases fit TRBD1. Germline assignment: CDR1 SGHRS and CDR2 YFSETQ. There are 14 residues in the CDR3. After removal of 4 bases from V and 4 bases from J, the junction contained 5 bases not matched to a gene. The CDR3 loop reads CASSPTGGMYEQYV. In nucleotides, the CDR3 is TGCGCCAGCAGCCCGACAGGGGGCATGTACGAGCAGTACGTC.

The rearrangement uses TRBV6-5 and TRBJ2-1; 12 bases are shared with TRBD1. Germline CDR1 MNHEY, CDR2 SVGAGI. CDR3 length equals 15 residues. The V gene end was trimmed by 5 bases and the J gene end by 4 bases; junction bases not matched to a gene: 3. The CDR3 DNA reads as TGTGCCAGCAGTAGGGACAGGGGGCGGTACAATGAGCAGTTCTTC. This gives the protein CASSRDRGRYNEQFF.

The chain uses TRBV10-3 and TRBJ1-2; no firm D call. The V gene lost 8 bases and the J gene lost 5 bases, with 9 bases spanning the gap. The CDR3 is made up of 11 amino acids. In germline, CDR1 is ENHRY, CDR2 SYGVKD. DNA for the CDR3: TGTGCCATCTGGGCGGAATATGGCTACACCTTC. Encoded protein: CAIWAEYGYTF.

In this sample, this clone turned up once. This sequence joins TRBV5-1 and TRBJ1-2; a weak D match, TRBD1 (5 bases). This CDR3 contains 15 residues. Germline CDR1 is SGHRS and CDR2 is YFSETQ. Trimming took 0 bases from V and 1 from J, leaving 10 bases between them. The CDR3 nucleotides read TGCGCCAGCAGCTTGGCAGCGGGGCTTAACTATGGCTACACCTTC. The encoded protein is CASSLAAGLNYGYTF.

This clone was counted between two and nine times. The V gene is TRBV2, the J gene TRBJ2-7, with 11 bases lining up with TRBD1. The CDR3 sequence is 13 residues long. Per germline, CDR1 SNHLY and CDR2 FYNNEI. The J segment lost 4 bases and the V segment lost 6 bases, leaving 2 bases of the junction unmatched. CDR3 loop: CASRRDRGYEQYV. CDR3 sequence (DNA): TGTGCCAGCAGAAGGGACAGGGGGTACGAGCAGTACGTC.

The rearrangement links TRBV24-1 to TRBJ2-1, with D perhaps TRBD1 or TRBD2 (5 bases each). This CDR3 contains 14 residues. CDR1 is KGHDR, CDR2 SFDVKD, per germline. With 10 bases removed from V and 0 bases from J, the gap between germline ends came to 12 bases. Here the CDR3 DNA reads TGTGCCACTGGGACGGTCAGCTCCTACAATGAGCAGTTCTTC. Residues: CATGTVSSYNEQFF.

This chain links TRBV18 with TRBJ1-5, with 9 bases fitting TRBD1. The length of the CDR3 is 14 residues. From germline, CDR1 is KGHSH and CDR2 LQKENI. Trimming at V came to 4 bases and at J to 6 bases, leaving 4 bases not matched to a gene. The CDR3 protein is CASSRDRGSQPQHF. The DNA of the CDR3 is TGTGCCAGCTCACGAGACAGGGGGTCTCAGCCCCAGCATTTT.

This chain links TRBV15 with TRBJ1-1; unclear D gene. The length of the CDR3 is 15 residues. CDR1 is LNHNV and CDR2 is YYDKDF in the germline V gene (reference sequence). Deletions cut 0 bases from V and 1 base from J, with 9 bases between. The CDR3 bases are TGTGCCACCAGCAGAGATCGGGCTGAGAACACTGAAGCTTTCTTT. Protein product: CATSRDRAENTEAFF.

V and J are TRBV24-1 and TRBJ1-1; tentatively, D is TRBD1 (5 bases). The CDR3 covers 13 residues. Looked up from germline, CDR1 is KGHDR and CDR2 is SFDVKD. Trimming removed 4 bases from V and 8 bases from J, with 13 bases in between. Written as DNA, the CDR3 is TGTGCCACCAGTGACAAGGACACCTGGGAAGCTTTCTTT. As protein: CATSDKDTWEAFF.

This clone showed up just once. This rearrangement joins TRBV5-1 to TRBJ2-5; maybe TRBD2 (5 bases). The CDR3 has 14 residues. The germline V gene has CDR1 SGHRS and CDR2 YFSETQ. V dropped 5 bases and J dropped 5 bases, with 16 bases sitting between them. The CDR3 nucleotides read TGCGCCAGCAGACCGGTAGCGTCCGGGGAGACCCAGTACTTC. Amino acid sequence: CASRPVASGETQYF.

The chain joins TRBV2 to TRBJ1-4; D perhaps matches TRBD1 (5 bases). CDR1 is SNHLY and CDR2 is FYNNEI in the germline V gene. The CDR3 covers 14 residues. The ends were cut back, 7 bases at V and 0 bases at J, with 9 bases in the middle. The DNA for the CDR3 is TGTGCCAGCAAAGGGGAAGCAACTAATGAAAAACTGTTTTTT. It is translated as CASKGEATNEKLFF.